The T cell receptor (beta chain) under discussion was sequenced for a study of T cells in Graves' hyperthyroidism and ophthalmopathy. PBMCs came from about 10 ml fresh peripheral blood. Using RNA transcripts as the source, TCR beta CDR3 regions were amplified. RT-PCR in the first round (using the HTBI primer set) targeted the TCR CDR3. TCRdb fed the multiplex PCR reads into MiXCR, producing one record per CDR3 protein. The sample contains about 840,000 distinct CDR3 sequences, around 39% of which appear only once. With regard to this clonotype: What it recognizes is unknown.

Study-level results: By a 13 V-J model, ophthalmopathy was set apart from stable hyperthyroidism.

The sample was blood. The sequence was collected from a man between 18 and 29 years old with Graves' hyperthyroidism.

In DNA form, the CDR3 reads TGTGCCAGCAGCGCGGGGGACAGGAGGACGGACGAGCAGTACTTC. Amino acids: CASSAGDRRTDEQYF. The V call is TRBV7-9, the J call TRBJ2-7; a possible D gene is TRBD1 (8 bases). V was pared by 5 bases and J by 5 bases, with 19 bases between. The length of the CDR3 is 15 residues. Germline CDR1 reads SEHNR; CDR2 reads FQNEAQ (reference sequence).